This TCR beta chain comes out of a study of shared clonotypes between healthy human individuals. Deep-level running was used for the assay. Each subset's genomic DNA was split evenly across several immunoSEQ plates. Each PCR replicate from the sorted subsets contained about 180 ng DNA, which is some 31,000 T cell genomes. Sequencing was performed with immunoSEQ multiplex PCR; in TCRdb, only in-frame clones are kept and a portion is missing. The profile covers around 2,100,000 clones, with roughly 94% appearing a single time and 1% to 1.5% taken by the ten largest. Positively selected for CCR7, the CD45RO-negative cells used as naive CD8 cells excluded terminally differentiated effector memory CD45RA+ cells. V lost 1 base and J 7 bases, leaving 19 bases between the germline ends. The CDR3 runs 16 residues. Germline loops: CDR1 MGHDK, CDR2 SYGVNS.

The rearrangement uses TRBV25-1 and TRBJ1-2; perhaps TRBD1 as D (5 bases). The material sequenced was naive CD8+ T cells sorted from blood. This clonotype was sampled from a man younger than 30 in good health. CDR3 region: CASSEFGEGLRGGYTF. As DNA, the CDR3 is TGTGCCAGCAGTGAATTTGGGGAGGGACTAAGGGGTGGCTACACCTTC.